This T cell receptor (beta chain) appears in the sequencing data of a study of T-cell memory formation after mild COVID-19. Study summary: Among the donors, TCR clusters were largely specific to each donor.

The CDR3 runs to 15 residues. J was trimmed by 5 bases and V by 6 bases; bases with no gene match: 12. Per the germline V gene, CDR1 is LGHNA and CDR2 is YNFKEQ. TCRdb re-derived calls from the 5' RACE reads in MiXCR, one entry per CDR3 protein. Of about 400,000 distinct CDR3 sequences in the sample, 14% were seen once. Study findings and constraints: SARS-CoV-2 specificity of second-wave clones peaking day 37 was unconfirmed. CD4+ clones that contracted lay mainly in CM and EM; CD8+ ones lay in EMRA.

There are a few counts of this clonotype. No antigen is known for it. V is TRBV4-2 and J is TRBJ2-5; 7 bases map to TRBD2. The sequenced sample was PBMCs or a T cell subset sorted from them (not recorded which). The clonotype originates from a young man who had mild COVID-19 (a few samples of this study predate the infection). Cell type and time point are not known. The CDR3 spells CASRAARGDGETQYF. In DNA form, the CDR3 reads TGTGCCAGCAGAGCTGCTCGGGGGGACGGGGAGACCCAGTACTTC.